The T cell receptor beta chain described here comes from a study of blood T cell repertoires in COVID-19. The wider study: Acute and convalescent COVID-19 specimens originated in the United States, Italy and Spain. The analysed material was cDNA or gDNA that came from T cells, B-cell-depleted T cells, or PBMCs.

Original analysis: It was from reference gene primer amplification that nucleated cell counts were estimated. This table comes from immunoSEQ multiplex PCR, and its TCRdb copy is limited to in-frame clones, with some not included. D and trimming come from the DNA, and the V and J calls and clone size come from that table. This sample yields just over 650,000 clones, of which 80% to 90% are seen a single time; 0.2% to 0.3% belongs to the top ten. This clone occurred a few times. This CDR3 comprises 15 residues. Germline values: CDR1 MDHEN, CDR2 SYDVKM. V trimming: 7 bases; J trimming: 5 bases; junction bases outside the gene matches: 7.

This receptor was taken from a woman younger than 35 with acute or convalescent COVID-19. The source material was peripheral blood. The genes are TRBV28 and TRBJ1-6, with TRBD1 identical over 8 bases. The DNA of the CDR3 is TGTGCCAGCAACACTTTACAGGGGGATAATTCACCCCTCCACTTT. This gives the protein CASNTLQGDNSPLHF.